This T cell receptor (beta chain) was identified in a study of blood T cell repertoires in COVID-19. Per germline, CDR1 SGHTA and CDR2 FQGNSA. The CDR3 has 13 residues. Trimming pared 0 bases from V and 8 bases from J, leaving 7 bases between. Generated by immunoSEQ multiplex PCR, the TCRdb table keeps only in-frame clones and is missing some. The sample yields around 170,000 clones, approximately 88% seen once. This clone came up once. The TCR sequence derives from an older woman with acute or convalescent COVID-19. The chain links TRBV7-2 to TRBJ1-4; unclear D gene. The material sequenced was peripheral blood. CDR3 nucleotides: TGTGCCAGCAGCTTAGCCTTGAGGGAAAAACTGTTTTTT. This codes for CASSLALREKLFF. The variable domain in full, with the rest retrieved from reference TRBV7-2 and TRBJ1-4, is GAGVSQSPSNKVTEKGKDVELRCDPISGHTALYWYRQSLGQGLEFLIYFQGNSAPDKSGLPSDRFSAERTGGSVSTLTIQRTQQEDSAVYLCASSLALREKLFFGSGTQLSVL.